The entry below describes one TCR beta chain. What it binds is not known. This sample was included in a study of T-cell reconstitution after alpha-beta-depleted transplantation in children. Findings of the study overall: At one year after transplant, newly produced T cells mostly accounted for T-cell counts and diversity.

It was with unique molecular identifiers that the TCRbeta library was prepared. Via MiXCR, TCRdb re-called the PCR reads, giving one row per CDR3 protein. The sample lists about 980,000 distinct CDR3 sequences; roughly 31% were seen once. The CDR3 sequence is 15 residues long. Germline CDR1 reads SQVTM; CDR2 reads ANQGSEA. The germline V and J ends were trimmed by 5 bases and 6 bases, with 22 bases remaining between them. V is TRBV29-1 and J is TRBJ1-1; D not certain. This TCR was sampled from a boy in the first two years of life who had a stem cell transplant for SCID, so the T cells may come from the graft donor. Specimen: PBMCs, mostly from graft donor cells, collected 360 days after TCRalphabeta/CD19-depleted stem cell transplant. Here the CDR3 DNA reads TGCAGCGTTAAGAGGGTGGCAGGAATGTCCCCTGAAGCTTTCTTT. This gives the protein CSVKRVAGMSPEAFF.